This TCR beta chain was captured by sequencing in a study of response to subunit inactivated influenza vaccine. After removal of 3 bases from V and 4 bases from J, the junction contained 12 bases not matched to a gene. The length of the CDR3 is 19 residues. CDR1 and CDR2 (germline): SGHRS, YFSETQ. TCRdb reanalysed the RT-PCR reads using MiXCR and keeps one entry per CDR3 protein. The sample has around 850,000 distinct CDR3 sequences, roughly 20% seen once; the top ten hold approximately 10%. The origin of this receptor is a man aged 50 to 59 who received an inactivated influenza vaccine. This chain uses TRBV5-1 with TRBJ2-1; 14 nucleotides align to TRBD2. The sample consisted of PBMCs from blood, taken roughly 5 days after vaccination. CDR3 protein: CASSSMGLAGVTGYNEQFF. DNA for the CDR3: TGCGCCAGCAGCTCAATGGGACTAGCGGGAGTCACGGGGTACAATGAGCAGTTCTTC.